A selection of T cell receptor beta chains follows, all from one sample in a study of OX40 agonist ivuxolimab in advanced cancers. TCRdb keeps only in-frame clones here, not all; method: immunoSEQ multiplex PCR. The sample contains about 100,000 clones, about 86% of which appear only once. The sequencing used CD4+ or CD8+ T cells sorted from blood, collected in a trial of the OX40 agonist ivuxolimab. These receptors all come from an adult with an advanced solid tumor such as melanoma, head and neck, liver or kidney cancer. Each CDR3 is given with its conserved first and last residue. D genes are given only for firm matches. Clone size, where shown, is once, few, many, or a class for clones that have expanded.

j_gene	abundance	d_gene	v_gene	CDR3aa	CDR3nt
TRBJ2-5	.	TRBD2	TRBV11-3	CASSWGGARSETQYF	TGTGCCAGCAGCTGGGGAGGGGCAAGATCGGAGACCCAGTACTTC
TRBJ1-2	.	TRBD1	TRBV19	CASSIGQGDGYTF	TGTGCCAGTAGTATAGGTCAGGGGGACGGCTACACCTTC
TRBJ2-7	.	.	TRBV6-5	CASSYQTGTLSYEQYF	TGTGCCAGCAGTTACCAAACCGGGACCTTATCCTACGAGCAGTACTTC
TRBJ1-2	.	TRBD1	TRBV5-1	CASSKWTGTYGYTF	TGCGCCAGCAGCAAATGGACAGGGACGTATGGCTACACCTTC
TRBJ2-7	.	.	TRBV30	CAWSVTFYEQYF	TGTGCCTGGAGTGTAACTTTCTACGAGCAGTACTTC
TRBJ1-1	.	.	TRBV5-1	CASSRLDSNTEAFF	TGCGCCAGCAGCAGGCTGGACAGCAACACTGAAGCTTTCTTT
TRBJ2-7	.	.	TRBV2	CATYSERNEQYF	TGTGCCACCTACAGCGAGAGGAATGAGCAGTACTTC
TRBJ2-7	.	.	TRBV7-9	CASRGDVHEQYF	TGTGCCAGCAGGGGGGACGTCCACGAGCAGTACTTC
TRBJ1-5	.	TRBD1	TRBV6-6	CASSFPTGGGNQPQHF	TGTGCCAGCAGTTTCCCGACAGGGGGAGGGAATCAGCCCCAGCATTTT
TRBJ1-2	once	TRBD1	TRBV2	CASSRGQGQGYGYTF	TGTGCCAGCAGTAGGGGACAGGGACAGGGGTATGGCTACACCTTC
TRBJ2-7	many	.	TRBV14	CASSQDGRGAHMGLRAYEQYF	TGTGCCAGCAGCCAAGATGGCAGGGGCGCCCATATGGGACTGAGGGCCTACGAGCAGTACTTC
TRBJ2-3	once	.	TRBV7-6	CASSSVGSETDTQYF	TGTGCCAGCAGCAGCGTCGGGAGTGAGACAGATACGCAGTATTTT
TRBJ1-2	.	TRBD1	TRBV5-1	CASSLYSGQGNGYTF	TGCGCCAGCAGCTTATACTCGGGACAGGGGAATGGCTACACCTTC
TRBJ1-6	.	.	TRBV6-1	CASSDLQNSPLHF	TGTGCCAGCAGTGATCTTCAGAATTCACCCCTCCACTTT
TRBJ1-2	.	.	TRBV27	CASSLTSDTNYGYTF	TGTGCCAGCAGTCTCACTTCGGACACGAACTATGGCTACACCTTC
TRBJ2-3	once	.	TRBV11-3	CASSLGGTLDTQYF	TGTGCCAGCAGCTTAGGCGGGACGCTAGATACGCAGTATTTT
TRBJ2-1	.	TRBD2	TRBV9	CASSVNSGMVEQFF	TGTGCCAGCAGCGTAAATAGCGGGATGGTTGAGCAGTTCTTC
TRBJ2-5	.	TRBD2	TRBV7-6	CASVWTSGGAQTQYF	TGTGCCAGCGTTTGGACTAGCGGGGGGGCGCAGACCCAGTACTTC
TRBJ2-1	.	TRBD2	TRBV7-8	CASSSAIAAGGYNEQFF	TGTGCCAGCAGCTCGGCGATAGCGGCGGGAGGCTACAATGAGCAGTTCTTC
TRBJ2-5	.	TRBD1	TRBV30	CAWSVGTGGRETQYF	TGTGCCTGGAGTGTCGGGACAGGAGGCCGGGAGACCCAGTACTTC
TRBJ2-5	.	.	TRBV19	CASSLQTRGGRETQYF	TGTGCCAGTAGTCTACAGACTAGGGGCGGGCGAGAGACCCAGTACTTC
TRBJ1-1	.	.	TRBV15	CATSRGKKGGLTFF	TGTGCCACCAGCAGAGGGAAGAAGGGGGGACTTACTTTCTTT
TRBJ1-5	.	.	TRBV5-1	CASSTDGPYSNQPQHF	TGCGCCAGCAGCACAGACGGACCCTATAGCAATCAGCCCCAGCATTTT
TRBJ2-7	.	.	TRBV29-1	CSVVADGTYEQYF	TGCAGCGTTGTGGCGGACGGGACCTACGAGCAGTACTTC
TRBJ2-7	.	TRBD1	TRBV4-3	CASSQGTGEAYEQYF	TGCGCCAGCAGCCAAGGGACAGGGGAAGCCTACGAGCAGTACTTC